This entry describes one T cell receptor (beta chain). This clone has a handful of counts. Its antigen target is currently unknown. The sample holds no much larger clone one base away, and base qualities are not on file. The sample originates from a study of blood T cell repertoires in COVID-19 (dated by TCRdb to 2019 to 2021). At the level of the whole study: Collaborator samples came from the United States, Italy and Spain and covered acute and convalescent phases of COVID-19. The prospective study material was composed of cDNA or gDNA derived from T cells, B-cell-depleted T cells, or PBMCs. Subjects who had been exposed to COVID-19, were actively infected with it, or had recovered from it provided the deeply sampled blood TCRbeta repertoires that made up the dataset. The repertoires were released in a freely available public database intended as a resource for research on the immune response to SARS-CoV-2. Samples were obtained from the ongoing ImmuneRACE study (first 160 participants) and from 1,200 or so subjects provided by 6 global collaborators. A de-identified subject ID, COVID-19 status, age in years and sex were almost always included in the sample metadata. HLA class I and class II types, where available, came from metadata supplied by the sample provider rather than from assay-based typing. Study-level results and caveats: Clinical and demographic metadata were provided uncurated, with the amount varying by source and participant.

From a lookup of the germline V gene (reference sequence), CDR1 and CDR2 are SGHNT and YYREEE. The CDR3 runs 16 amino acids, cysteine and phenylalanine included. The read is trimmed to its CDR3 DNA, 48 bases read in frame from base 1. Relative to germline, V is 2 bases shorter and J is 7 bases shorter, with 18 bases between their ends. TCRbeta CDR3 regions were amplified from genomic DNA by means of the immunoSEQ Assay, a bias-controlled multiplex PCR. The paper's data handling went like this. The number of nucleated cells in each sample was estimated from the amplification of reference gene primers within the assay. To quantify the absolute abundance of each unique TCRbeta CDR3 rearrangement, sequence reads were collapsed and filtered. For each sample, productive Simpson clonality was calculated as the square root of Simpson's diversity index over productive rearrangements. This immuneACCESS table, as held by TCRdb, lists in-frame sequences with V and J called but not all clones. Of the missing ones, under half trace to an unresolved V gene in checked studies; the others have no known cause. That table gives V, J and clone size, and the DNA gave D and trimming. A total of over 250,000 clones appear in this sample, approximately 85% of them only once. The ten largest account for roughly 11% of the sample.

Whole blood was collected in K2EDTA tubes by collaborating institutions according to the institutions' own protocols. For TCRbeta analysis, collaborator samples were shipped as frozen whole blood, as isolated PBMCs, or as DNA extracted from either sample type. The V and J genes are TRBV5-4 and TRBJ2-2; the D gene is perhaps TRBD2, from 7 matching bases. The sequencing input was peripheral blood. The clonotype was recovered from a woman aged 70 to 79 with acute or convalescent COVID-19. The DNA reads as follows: TGTGCCAGCAGCTTTAAACGCGGGGGCGGTAACGGGGAGCTGTTTTTT. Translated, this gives CASSFKRGGGNGELFF.